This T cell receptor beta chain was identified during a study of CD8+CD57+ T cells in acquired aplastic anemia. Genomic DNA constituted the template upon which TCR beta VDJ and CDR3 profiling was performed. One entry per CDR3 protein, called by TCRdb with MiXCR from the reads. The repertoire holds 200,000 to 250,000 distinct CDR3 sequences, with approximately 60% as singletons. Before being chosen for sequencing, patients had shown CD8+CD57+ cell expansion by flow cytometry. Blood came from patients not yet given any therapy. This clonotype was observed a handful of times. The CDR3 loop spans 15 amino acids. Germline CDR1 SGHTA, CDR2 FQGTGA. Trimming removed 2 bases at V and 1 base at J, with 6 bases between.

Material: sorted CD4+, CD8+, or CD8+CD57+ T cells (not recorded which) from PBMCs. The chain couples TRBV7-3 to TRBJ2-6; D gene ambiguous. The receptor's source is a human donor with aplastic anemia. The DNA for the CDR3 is TGTGCCAGCAGCTTAGGGGTGTCTGGGGCCAACGTCCTGACTTTC. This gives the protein CASSLGVSGANVLTF.